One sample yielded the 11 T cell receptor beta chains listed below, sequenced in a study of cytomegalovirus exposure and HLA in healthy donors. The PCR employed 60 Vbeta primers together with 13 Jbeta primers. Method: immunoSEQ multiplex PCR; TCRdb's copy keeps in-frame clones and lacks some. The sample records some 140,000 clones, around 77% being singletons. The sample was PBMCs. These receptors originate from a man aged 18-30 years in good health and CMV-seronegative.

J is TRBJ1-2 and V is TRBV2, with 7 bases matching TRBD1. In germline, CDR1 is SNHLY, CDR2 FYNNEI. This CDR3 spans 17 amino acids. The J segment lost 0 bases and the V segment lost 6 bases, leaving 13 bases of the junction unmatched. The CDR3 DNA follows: TGTGCCAGCAGGGGACAGTTTCCTGACCGAGCTAACTATGGCTACACCTTC. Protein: CASRGQFPDRANYGYTF. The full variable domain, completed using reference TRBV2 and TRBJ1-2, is EPEVTQTPSHQVTQMGQEVILRCVPISNHLYFYWYRQILGQKVEFLVSFYNNEISEKSEIFDDQFSVERPDGSNFTLKIRSTKLEDSAMYFCASRGQFPDRANYGYTFGSGTRLTVV.

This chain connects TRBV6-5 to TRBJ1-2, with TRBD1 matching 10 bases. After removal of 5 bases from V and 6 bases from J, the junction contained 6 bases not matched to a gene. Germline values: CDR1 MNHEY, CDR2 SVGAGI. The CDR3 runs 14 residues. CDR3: CASSDPGQGNGYTF. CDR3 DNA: TGTGCCAGCAGTGATCCGGGACAGGGGAATGGCTACACCTTC.

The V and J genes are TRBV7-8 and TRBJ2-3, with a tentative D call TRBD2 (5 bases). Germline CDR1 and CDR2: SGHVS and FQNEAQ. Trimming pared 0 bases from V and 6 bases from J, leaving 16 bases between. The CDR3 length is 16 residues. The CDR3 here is CASSLAPVLVADTQYF. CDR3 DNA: TGTGCCAGCAGCTTAGCGCCCGTACTAGTCGCGGATACGCAGTATTTT.

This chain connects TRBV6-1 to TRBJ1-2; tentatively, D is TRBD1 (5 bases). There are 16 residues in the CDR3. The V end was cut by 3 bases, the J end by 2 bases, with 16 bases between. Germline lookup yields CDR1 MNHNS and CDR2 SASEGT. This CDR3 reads CASSDFTGIINYGYTF. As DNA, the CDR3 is TGTGCCAGCAGTGATTTTACAGGAATAATAAACTATGGCTACACCTTC.

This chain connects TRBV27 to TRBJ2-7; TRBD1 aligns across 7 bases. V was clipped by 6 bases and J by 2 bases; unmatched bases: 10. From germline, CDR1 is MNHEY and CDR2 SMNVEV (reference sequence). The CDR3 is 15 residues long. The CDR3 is CASSQQGPDAYEQYF. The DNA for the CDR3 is TGTGCCAGCAGCCAACAGGGGCCAGACGCCTACGAGCAGTACTTC.

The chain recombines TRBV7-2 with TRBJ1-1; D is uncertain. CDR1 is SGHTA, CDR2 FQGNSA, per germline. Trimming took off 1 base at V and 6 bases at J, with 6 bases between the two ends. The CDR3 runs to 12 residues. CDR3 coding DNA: TGTGCCAGCAGCTTAGGGAGGGCTGAAGCTTTCTTT. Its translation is CASSLGRAEAFF.

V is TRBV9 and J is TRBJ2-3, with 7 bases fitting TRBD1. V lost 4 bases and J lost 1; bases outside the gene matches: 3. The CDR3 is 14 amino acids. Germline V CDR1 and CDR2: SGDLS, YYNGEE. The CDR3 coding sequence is TGTGCCAGCAGCCTAGACAGGGGCACAGATACGCAGTATTTT. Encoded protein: CASSLDRGTDTQYF.

The CDR3 region is CASSLHKSYREQDNQPQHF. In nucleotides, the CDR3 is TGTGCCAGCAGCCTACACAAATCGTACAGGGAGCAAGACAATCAGCCCCAGCATTTT. The rearrangement joins TRBV2 to TRBJ1-5; possible D gene TRBD1, 6 bases. Germline V lookup: CDR1 SNHLY, CDR2 FYNNEI. The CDR3 consists of 19 residues. Trimming stripped 6 bases from V and 3 bases from J, with 27 bases between.

The CDR3 loop reads CASSIKGPNTEAFF. DNA for the CDR3: TGTGCCAGTAGTATCAAGGGGCCGAACACTGAAGCTTTCTTT. The rearrangement uses TRBV19 and TRBJ1-1; tentative D call: TRBD1 (5 bases). V was clipped by 3 bases and J by 1 base, with 9 bases between them. The CDR3 totals 14 residues. Germline V gives CDR1 LNHDA, CDR2 SQIVND (reference sequence).

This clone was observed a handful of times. CDR3 coding DNA: TGTGCCAGCAAGGACAGTGGCAATCAGCCCCAGCATTTT. It codes for CASKDSGNQPQHF. The V and J genes are TRBV6-5 and TRBJ1-5; D possibly corresponds to TRBD1 (6 bases). V lost 7 bases, J lost 2 bases, and 9 bases lay in between. Per germline, CDR1 MNHEY and CDR2 SVGAGI. The CDR3 is 13 residues long.

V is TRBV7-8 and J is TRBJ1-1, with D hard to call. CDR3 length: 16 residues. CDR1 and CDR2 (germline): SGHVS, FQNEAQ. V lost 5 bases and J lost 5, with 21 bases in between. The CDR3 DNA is TGTGCCAGCAGCCCATATGTGGAGGTAACAAGGACTGAAGCTTTCTTT. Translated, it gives CASSPYVEVTRTEAFF.